A single T cell receptor (beta chain) is shown here with its context. The target of this receptor is not known. The input lacks base qualities; no much larger clone sits a single base away. CDR1 and CDR2, looked up from the germline V gene (reference sequence), are LNHDA and SQIVND. The V and J ends are trimmed by 3 bases and 7 bases, leaving 6 bases between them. The CDR3 starts with the cysteine, ends with the phenylalanine, and has 11 residues. Only the CDR3 DNA stays, 33 bases, in frame from base 1. The source of the sample is a study of T cells in Graves' hyperthyroidism and ophthalmopathy (dated by TCRdb to the late 2010s). The study in broad terms: Peripheral blood was collected at initial diagnosis, before any treatment. The approximately 97 discovery patients were randomly divided into training and test sets at a 7:3 ratio. Prospective prediction of ophthalmopathy was tested in an independent validation cohort consisting of fewer than 20 hyperthyroidism patients and some 16 patients who later progressed to ophthalmopathy. The paper describes TCR Vbeta CDR3 sequencing of 135 peripheral blood samples, made up of under 50 ophthalmopathy patients, 70 to 75 hyperthyroidism patients and 17 progressor patients. To identify TCR V-J signatures that set the groups apart, the researchers used a discovery cohort of 100 patients, made up of about 44 with Graves' ophthalmopathy and 57 with stable Graves' hyperthyroidism. In roughly six Graves' hyperthyroidism patients, the study also compared T-cell repertoires from thyroid tissue with T-cell repertoires from blood. After sampling, hyperthyroidism patients received methimazole starting at 30 mg daily, and ophthalmopathy patients received high-dose intravenous methylprednisolone.

Hyperthyroidism patients were newly diagnosed, with disease duration under 2 months, and aged 18 to 65 years. Patients with uncontrolled infections, other autoimmune diseases, pregnancy or lactation were excluded. Clinical symptoms, serum thyroxine and TRAb, thyroid ultrasound, and orbital computed tomography formed the basis for the diagnoses. Blood from progressor patients was collected at the time of first diagnosis with hyperthyroidism, before any ophthalmopathy symptoms had appeared. PBMCs were separated from under 12 ml of fresh peripheral blood using Ficoll-Paque density gradient centrifugation. Progressor patients were first diagnosed with Graves' hyperthyroidism and then developed ophthalmopathy during follow-up. Total RNA was extracted using Trizol reagent, and RNA quality was assessed on an Agilent 2100 Bioanalyzer. The TCR beta CDR3 regions were amplified from RNA transcripts. The TCR CDR3 was subjected to a first round of RT-PCR using the HTBI primer set and the Qiagen OneStep RT-PCR kit. The libraries were constructed in a second round of multiplex PCR and then size-selected and purified. Paired-end sequencing of the libraries was performed with 100 bp reads on an Illumina HiSeq2000. The paper's processing steps were these. Raw data were processed with SOAPnuke, discarding reads with adapters, uncalled bases, mean Phred below 15, or no exact constant-primer or identifier match. COPE v1.2.5 was used to merge the high-quality paired reads, and each unique nucleotide sequence was defined as a clonotype. Clonotypes were aligned to IMGT TRBV, TRBD and TRBJ reference segments using MiTCR v1.1. The analysis included only V-J combinations with a frequency above 0.0001, which together covered 99% to 99.2% of the repertoires. A TCS score was defined as the ratio between F50 (clonal expansion) and ExV (chaos), using BLOSUM62-based TCRdist between CDR3 peptides within each V-J. Welch's t-statistics and random forest reduced 450 to 600 V-J features to roughly 13, which were used in a naive Bayes classifier (R e1071). In TCRdb, the public reads were trimmed at Q25 with fastp and aligned with MiXCR, with productive beta chains retained. Each record represents a unique CDR3 protein, reported with the most common genes and DNA among its rows. TCRdb, rather than the study authors, made the V and J calls. In this sample the table shows around 700,000 distinct CDR3 sequences, around 19% of which occur a single time. Jointly, the top ten make up approximately 16% of the sample.

The full study reports these points: No statistical method was used to set the sample size in advance, and investigators knew the group allocation. Most expanded thyroid clonotypes (frequency above 0.001) were also detected in blood, suggesting blood repertoires may reflect thyroid immune responses. In validation, progression to ophthalmopathy was predicted by the model with 55% to 71% sensitivity and 72.22% specificity, a median of approximately 6.5 months before onset. Ophthalmopathy was separated from stable hyperthyroidism by a 13 V-J signature model, with 87.88% sensitivity and 81% to 82% specificity obtained in cross-validation and 80%/75% obtained in testing.

The sequence is built from TRBV19 and TRBJ1-1; no confident D gene assignment can be made. The specimen was blood. The sequence was obtained from a woman between 45 and 60 years old with Graves' hyperthyroidism that later progressed to Graves' ophthalmopathy. The CDR3 sequence is CASSIGNEAFF. The bases read TGTGCCAGTAGTATTGGGAATGAAGCTTTCTTT.